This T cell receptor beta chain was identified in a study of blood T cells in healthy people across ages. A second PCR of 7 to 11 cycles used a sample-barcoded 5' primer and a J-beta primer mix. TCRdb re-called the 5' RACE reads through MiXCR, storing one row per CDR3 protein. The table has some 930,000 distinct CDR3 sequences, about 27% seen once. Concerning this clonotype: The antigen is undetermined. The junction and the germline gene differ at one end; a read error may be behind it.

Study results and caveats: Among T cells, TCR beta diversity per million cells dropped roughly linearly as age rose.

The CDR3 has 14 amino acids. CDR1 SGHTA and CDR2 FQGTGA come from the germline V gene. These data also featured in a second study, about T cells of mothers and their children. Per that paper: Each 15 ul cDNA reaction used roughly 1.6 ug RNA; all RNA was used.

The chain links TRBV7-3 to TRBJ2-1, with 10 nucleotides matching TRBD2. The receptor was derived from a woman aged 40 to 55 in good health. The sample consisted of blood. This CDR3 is CTSSDSGGYNEQFF. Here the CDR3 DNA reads TGTACCAGCAGCGATAGCGGGGGGTACAATGAGCAGTTCTTC.